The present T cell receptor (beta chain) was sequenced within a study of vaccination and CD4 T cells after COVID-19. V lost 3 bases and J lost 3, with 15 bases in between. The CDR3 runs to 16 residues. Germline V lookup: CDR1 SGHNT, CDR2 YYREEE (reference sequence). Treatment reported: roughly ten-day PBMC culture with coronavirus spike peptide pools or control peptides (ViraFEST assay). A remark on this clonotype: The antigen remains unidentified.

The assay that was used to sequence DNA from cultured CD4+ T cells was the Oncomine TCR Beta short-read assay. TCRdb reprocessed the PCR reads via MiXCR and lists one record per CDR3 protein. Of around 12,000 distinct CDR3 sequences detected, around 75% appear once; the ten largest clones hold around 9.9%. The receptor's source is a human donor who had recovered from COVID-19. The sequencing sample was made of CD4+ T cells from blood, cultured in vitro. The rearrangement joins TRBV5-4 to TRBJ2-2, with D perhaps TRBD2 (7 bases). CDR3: CASSSARGGDTGELFF. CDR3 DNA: TGTGCCAGCAGCTCGGCGAGAGGGGGGGACACCGGGGAGCTGTTTTTT.